A single sample is the source of the 25 T cell receptor beta chains below, sequenced in a study of cytomegalovirus exposure and HLA in healthy donors. 60 Vbeta and 13 Jbeta primers were used in PCR. Assay used: immunoSEQ multiplex PCR; TCRdb lists only in-frame clones, some missing. The data contain approximately 200,000 clones, 80% to 85% of them singletons. Sequencing input: PBMCs. All receptors come from a woman between 50 and 59 years old in good health and CMV-seropositive.

This sequence joins TRBV5-1 and TRBJ2-7; 8 bases map to TRBD2. V lost 4 bases and J lost 10; bases outside the gene matches: 10. This CDR3 has 13 amino acids. Germline CDR1 SGHRS, CDR2 YFSETQ. This CDR3 is CASSEEAAGVQYF. The DNA of the CDR3 is TGCGCCAGCAGCGAGGAGGCAGCGGGAGTTCAGTACTTC.

V gene TRBV27 combines with J gene TRBJ2-3; 15 bases align to TRBD2. V gave up 6 bases and J gave up 2 bases; unmatched junction bases: 9. The CDR3 is 18 amino acids. CDR1 is MNHEY, CDR2 SMNVEV, per germline (reference sequence). DNA for the CDR3: TGTGCCAGCAGCCTACCGGGACTAGCGGGGGGAACCACAGATACGCAGTATTTT. Translated: CASSLPGLAGGTTDTQYF.

A remark on this clone: Compared with germline, one end of the junction differs, possibly owing to a read error. The chain links TRBV7-2 to TRBJ2-6; D possibly corresponds to TRBD1 (5 bases). The germline V gene has CDR1 SGHTA and CDR2 FQGNSA. The CDR3 totals 14 residues. CDR3 in DNA: TGTGCCAGCAACCGGGTCGCTGGGGCCAACGGCCTGACTTTC. It codes for CASNRVAGANGLTF.

The rearrangement links TRBV7-9 to TRBJ2-5; D ambiguous. The V gene lost 5 bases and the J gene lost 4 bases, with 14 bases spanning the gap. Germline V gene data show CDR1 as SEHNR and CDR2 as FQNEAQ (reference sequence). CDR3 length: 14 amino acids. The chain's CDR3 is CASSPTRGSETQYF. As DNA, the CDR3 is TGTGCCAGCAGCCCCACTCGAGGATCAGAGACCCAGTACTTC.

V usage is TRBV9 and J usage is TRBJ2-3, with 8 nucleotides matching TRBD2. The V gene end was trimmed by 3 bases and the J gene end by 6 bases; junction bases not matched to a gene: 15. This CDR3 contains 17 residues. Germline loops: CDR1 SGDLS, CDR2 YYNGEE. The chain's CDR3 is CASSASRASGGLDTQYF. Here the CDR3 DNA reads TGTGCCAGCAGCGCCTCTCGAGCGTCGGGGGGGCTCGATACGCAGTATTTT.

The chain carries TRBV28 and TRBJ2-2, with 13 bases aligning to TRBD2. This CDR3 comprises 19 residues. In germline, CDR1 is MDHEN, CDR2 SYDVKM. Unmatched junction bases numbered 11, after V lost 7 bases and J lost 0 bases. The CDR3 region is CASTLQLAGGNPNTGELFF. In DNA, the CDR3 is TGTGCCAGCACCCTACAACTAGCGGGAGGGAATCCGAACACCGGGGAGCTGTTTTTT.

This chain uses TRBV9 with TRBJ2-7, with TRBD2 as a possible D gene (5 bases). Germline V gives CDR1 SGDLS, CDR2 YYNGEE. This CDR3 contains 14 residues. V gave up 2 bases and J gave up 3 bases, with 12 bases separating them. The chain's CDR3 is CASSVDGRDYEQYF. The CDR3 DNA sequence: TGTGCCAGCAGCGTGGATGGACGGGACTACGAGCAGTACTTC.

V gene TRBV28 combines with J gene TRBJ2-3, with TRBD2 identical over 11 bases. In germline, CDR1 is MDHEN, CDR2 SYDVKM. CDR3 length: 16 residues. V shed 3 bases and J 9 bases; nucleotides not matched to a gene: 11. The CDR3 protein is CASSFPLAGGVGTQYF. CDR3 DNA sequence: TGTGCCAGCAGTTTCCCCCTAGCGGGAGGTGTTGGCACGCAGTATTTT.

This clone was seen just once. The rearrangement links TRBV10-2 to TRBJ2-2; 9 bases line up with TRBD1. The CDR3 extends over 15 amino acids. Germline CDR1 reads WSHSY; CDR2 reads SAAADI. Trimming at V came to 3 bases and at J to 4 bases, leaving 3 bases not matched to a gene. In DNA, the CDR3 is TGCGCCAGCAGTGAACAGGGGGCGTCCACCGGGGAGCTGTTTTTT. Its translation is CASSEQGASTGELFF.

This rearrangement joins TRBV4-1 to TRBJ2-3; TRBD2 agrees at 8 bases. Trimming cost V 8 bases and J 1 base; bases outside gene matches: 5. Looked up from germline, CDR1 is MGHRA and CDR2 is YSYEKL. This CDR3 has 14 amino acids. This CDR3 is CASARGGRTDTQYF. CDR3 sequence (DNA): TGCGCCAGCGCTCGGGGGGGGCGCACAGATACGCAGTATTTT.

This sequence joins TRBV28 and TRBJ1-1; D is uncertain. The CDR3 has 14 amino acids. Trimming pared 1 base from V and 10 bases from J, leaving 16 bases between. Germline CDR1 reads MDHEN; CDR2 reads SYDVKM. CDR3 amino acids: CASSLSGRRPGAFF. The CDR3 DNA reads TGTGCCAGCAGTTTATCCGGCAGAAGGCCGGGAGCTTTCTTT.

V is TRBV19 and J is TRBJ1-1, with 7 bases lining up with TRBD1. Trimming removed 4 bases from V and 7 bases from J; junction bases left unmatched: 6. The CDR3 consists of 13 residues. The V gene's germline CDR1 is LNHDA and CDR2 SQIVND (reference sequence). The CDR3 coding sequence is TGTGCCAGTAGTAGGGGGACAGAGCATGAAGCTTTCTTT. This translates into CASSRGTEHEAFF.

V usage is TRBV5-5 and J usage is TRBJ1-2, with a tentative D call TRBD1 (5 bases). Trimming stripped 0 bases from V and 2 bases from J, with 20 bases between. Germline V lookup: CDR1 SGHKS, CDR2 YYEKEE (reference sequence). The CDR3 length is 18 residues. CDR3 sequence: CASSLGAGSNFLNYGYTF. In DNA form, the CDR3 reads TGTGCCAGCAGCTTGGGAGCAGGGTCGAATTTCCTCAACTATGGCTACACCTTC. The variable domain in full, with the rest retrieved from reference TRBV5-5 and TRBJ1-2, is DAGVTQSPTHLIKTRGQQVTLRCSPISGHKSVSWYQQVLGQGPQFIFQYYEKEERGRGNFPDRFSARQFPNYSSELNVNALLLGDSALYLCASSLGAGSNFLNYGYTFGSGTRLTVV.

The chain recombines TRBV9 with TRBJ2-3; D is unresolved. This CDR3 contains 15 residues. The germline V gene has CDR1 SGDLS and CDR2 YYNGEE. The V end was cut by 4 bases, the J end by 0 bases, with 12 bases between. CDR3 sequence reads: CASSPRAFSTDTQYF. The CDR3 bases are TGTGCCAGCAGCCCGAGAGCTTTTAGCACAGATACGCAGTATTTT.

The CDR3 sequence is CASRRGDEQYF. In nucleotides, the CDR3 is TGTGCCAGCAGGCGGGGCGATGAGCAGTACTTC. The chain joins TRBV6-5 to TRBJ2-7; perhaps TRBD2 as D (6 bases). V was pared by 6 bases and J by 7 bases, with 10 bases between. Germline V gene data show CDR1 as MNHEY and CDR2 as SVGAGI. This CDR3 is built from 11 residues.

The V gene is TRBV11-2, the J gene TRBJ1-5; D gene ambiguous. V lost 0 bases and J 6 bases, leaving 3 bases between the germline ends. CDR1 SGHAT and CDR2 FQNNGV come from the germline V gene. This CDR3 has 12 amino acids. The CDR3 sequence is CASSLDVQPQHF. The CDR3 coding sequence is TGTGCCAGCAGCTTAGACGTTCAGCCCCAGCATTTT.

V usage is TRBV29-1 and J usage is TRBJ1-2; unclear D gene. The CDR3 length is 15 residues. CDR1 is SQVTM, CDR2 ANQGSEA, per germline. V was pared by 3 bases and J by 3 bases, with 17 bases between. CDR3 nucleotide sequence: TGCAGCGTTGAGCCCCAGGTCCTCAATGACTATGGCTACACCTTC. Its translation: CSVEPQVLNDYGYTF.

The rearrangement joins TRBV6-5 to TRBJ1-2; D gene ambiguous. The germline V gene has CDR1 MNHEY and CDR2 SVGAGI. Trimming stripped 5 bases from V and 5 bases from J, with 9 bases between. There are 12 residues in the CDR3. CDR3 DNA: TGTGCCAGCAGTGAAGCCCTTTATGGCTACACCTTC. Its protein product is CASSEALYGYTF.

The chain carries TRBV6-5 and TRBJ1-2; a possible D gene is TRBD1 (6 bases). Germline V CDR1 and CDR2: MNHEY, SVGAGI. The V end lost 2 bases, the J end lost 7 bases, and 20 bases lay between the germline ends. The CDR3 sequence is 16 residues long. DNA for the CDR3: TGTGCCAGCAGTTACGGGGGAGGGGGGGCAGAACGTGGCTACACCTTC. It specifies CASSYGGGGAERGYTF.

The chain is built from TRBV11-2 and TRBJ2-1; TRBD2 is a possible D gene (6 bases). V was trimmed by 6 bases and J by 10 bases, leaving 22 bases between them. Germline loops: CDR1 SGHAT, CDR2 FQNNGV. The CDR3 runs 15 residues. The CDR3 here is CASSSRWEVVREQFF. The CDR3 region has the DNA TGTGCCAGCAGTTCTAGGTGGGAGGTAGTACGGGAGCAGTTCTTC.

This chain links TRBV30 with TRBJ2-1; 8 positions agree with TRBD2. Germline V CDR1 and CDR2: GTSNPN, SVGIG (reference sequence). The V segment lost 4 bases and the J segment 6 bases; nucleotides outside the gene matches: 8. The CDR3 runs 14 residues. The CDR3 region is CAWTEIAGSNEQFF. The CDR3 region has the DNA TGTGCCTGGACTGAGATAGCGGGGTCCAATGAGCAGTTCTTC.

This chain uses TRBV28 with TRBJ1-1, with TRBD1 identical over 7 bases. CDR1 and CDR2 (germline): MDHEN, SYDVKM. The CDR3 has 13 amino acids. The V segment lost 7 bases and the J segment 10 bases; nucleotides outside the gene matches: 12. CDR3 sequence: CASNIGQDVVAFF. The CDR3 DNA sequence: TGTGCCAGCAATATTGGACAGGACGTCGTAGCTTTCTTT.

The CDR3 sequence is CASIKGTGRYEQYF. The CDR3 DNA reads TGTGCCAGCATCAAAGGGACAGGGCGCTACGAGCAGTACTTC. The chain joins TRBV6-6 to TRBJ2-5, with 9 bases lining up with TRBD1. Gene TRBJ2-7 matches the end of the DNA better, so the J call may be wrong. This CDR3 has 14 residues. Germline V gene data show CDR1 as MNHNY and CDR2 as SVGAGI (reference sequence).

This clone was counted once. The rearrangement uses TRBV30 and TRBJ1-4, with 7 bases identical to TRBD1. CDR3 length equals 14 residues. Trimming at V came to 7 bases and at J to 8 bases, leaving 13 bases not matched to a gene. Looked up from germline, CDR1 is GTSNPN and CDR2 is SVGIG (reference sequence). CDR3 amino acids: CASSGTVGGEKLFF. As DNA, the CDR3 is TGTGCCTCCTCCGGGACAGTCGGTGGCGAAAAACTGTTTTTT.

In its sample, this clone was seen once. The chain uses TRBV6-5 and TRBJ1-2; D ambiguous. The CDR3 spans 14 residues. Germline V gene lookup returns CDR1 MNHEY and CDR2 SVGAGI. The ends were cut back, 6 bases at V and 0 bases at J, with 11 bases in the middle. The CDR3 DNA is TGTGCCAGCAGCAGAGGGCCCTCTAACTATGGCTACACCTTC. Translation: CASSRGPSNYGYTF.